Reported below is one T cell receptor beta chain. Its antigen is undetermined. These data originate in a study of beta chain features in type 1 diabetes. Overall study findings and caveats: Small HLA sub-analyses could not settle whether HLA shapes TCRB rearrangement. All four CD4+ subsets of Type 1 diabetes patients contained TCRB CDR3s that were moderately but significantly shorter. It was among patients, rather than healthy donors, that naive, central memory and Treg TCRB repertoires appeared more similar.

Expressed TCRB transcripts were sequenced because the entire RNA isolate underwent reverse transcription. Repertoires were generated with immunoSEQ multiplex PCR, while TCRdb's copy carries only in-frame clones and drops some. The sample holds around 250,000 clones, approximately 70% seen once. Via the markers CD45RO/CCR7/CD25/CD127/CD95/CD27, stem cell-like memory, regulatory, central memory and naive CD4+ cells were sorted. Germline assignment: CDR1 DFQATT and CDR2 SNEGSKA (reference sequence). This CDR3 region has 11 residues. Trimming shortened V by 3 bases and J by 7 bases, and 9 bases separated the two germline ends.

The sample consisted of naive CD4+ T cells from blood. The chain carries TRBV20-1 and TRBJ2-5, with no clear D. This TCR was recovered from a man aged 25-45 years in good health. The CDR3 loop reads CSARDLVTQYF. CDR3 nucleotides: TGCAGTGCTAGGGATTTAGTGACCCAGTACTTC.